This TCR beta chain was recovered during a study of OX40 agonist ivuxolimab in advanced cancers. Study-level information: It was permissible to have had prior anti-PD-1, anti-PD-L1 or anti-CTLA-4 therapy, and around 40% had some.

Autoimmune disease history or systemic immunosuppression barred patients. The data were produced by immunoSEQ multiplex PCR, yet TCRdb's version contains in-frame clones alone and is incomplete. The repertoire holds about 78,000 clones, less than 85% seen once, with roughly 0.44% in the top ten. The germline gives CDR1 SQVTM, CDR2 ANQGSEA. This CDR3 has 12 residues. With 4 bases removed from V and 5 bases from J, the gap between germline ends came to 11 bases. The sequences come from CD4+ or CD8+ T cells sorted from blood, collected in a trial of the OX40 agonist ivuxolimab. The chain couples TRBV29-1 to TRBJ2-5; D is unclear. The TCR sequence derives from an adult with an advanced solid tumor such as melanoma, head and neck, liver or kidney cancer. This CDR3 is CSVVSLGETQYF. The CDR3 DNA reads as TGCAGCGTTGTCTCGCTGGGGGAGACCCAGTACTTC.